This T cell receptor beta chain was recorded in a study of cytomegalovirus exposure and HLA in healthy donors. The overall study: It was reported in a later analysis that the 100 to 150 validation repertoires used the same platform as the roughly 700 first-cohort repertoires.

The germline CDR1 and CDR2 sequences are SNHLY and FYNNEI. This CDR3 comprises 15 residues. Study findings and constraints: The investigators catalogued 150 to 200 TCR beta chains as cytomegalovirus-associated.

The repertoire was sequenced with immunoSEQ multiplex PCR; TCRdb's copy has only in-frame clones and lacks some. The sample includes roughly 150,000 clones, under 90% of them seen just once. This clone was detected only once. No antigen is known for it. A junction end diverges from the germline sequence, so it may reflect a read error. This chain connects TRBV2 to TRBJ2-1, with 10 bases lining up with TRBD1. The receptor's source is a woman aged 18-29 years in good health and CMV-seropositive. The sequencing sample was made of PBMCs. As DNA, the CDR3 is TGTGCCAGCAGGGAAGGACAGGGGGATTACAATGAGCAGTTCTTC. Translating gives CASREGQGDYNEQFF.